This TCR beta chain appears in the sequencing data of a study of shared clonotypes between healthy human individuals. Terminally differentiated effector memory CD45RA+ cells were excluded from the naive CD8 cells, which were CD45RO-negative and positively selected for CCR7. The J segment lost 7 bases and the V segment lost 3 bases, leaving 11 bases of the junction unmatched. The CDR3 length is 15 residues. CDR1 is SGHRS, CDR2 YFSETQ, per germline. A note on this clone: Its antigen is not known.

Deep-level settings were used for running the assay. Replicate PCRs run on sorted subsets employed roughly 190 ng DNA, approximately 30,000 T cell genomes. Some clones are missing from TCRdb's copy, which holds only in-frame ones; the method was immunoSEQ multiplex PCR. The sample holds about 580,000 clones, roughly 98% seen once. The study, taken as a whole, reports: Only blood was sampled; tissue repertoires likely differ. In several donors, around 5% of naive CD4 clonotypes appeared in common.

This clonotype was sampled from a man aged 30-40 years in good health. Sample: naive CD8+ T cells sorted from blood. The chain uses TRBV5-1 and TRBJ2-7; TRBD1 agrees at 9 bases. DNA of the CDR3: TGCGCCAGCAGCTCACCGGGACAGGGTGCTGGAGAGCAGTACTTC. Translating gives CASSSPGQGAGEQYF. The complete variable domain, with remaining parts taken from reference TRBV5-1 and TRBJ2-7, reads KAGVTQTPRYLIKTRGQQVTLSCSPISGHRSVSWYQQTPGQGLQFLFEYFSETQRNKGNFPGRFSGRQFSNSRSEMNVSTLELGDSALYLCASSSPGQGAGEQYFGPGTRLTVT.